In this sample, the clone carrying this T cell receptor beta chain turned up many times. Its cognate antigen is unknown. As TCR cDNA was made by 5'RACE template switching, a universal primer site and UMIs were added. TCRdb reanalysed the 5' RACE reads using MiXCR and keeps one entry per CDR3 protein. The data show 300,000 to 350,000 distinct CDR3 sequences, less than 9.5% seen once. These data belong to a study of T cells after yellow fever vaccination. Study-wide points: Abundant clonotypes from the bulk population could get into FACS-sorted repertoires as contaminants. Post-booster repertoires again held most primary-vaccination clones (approximately 96% CD4, 88% CD8). Clonotypes found in both CD4 and CD8 compartments made up a small share.

With 5 bases removed from V and 5 bases from J, the gap between germline ends came to 14 bases. Per germline, CDR1 SGHTA and CDR2 FQGNSA. The CDR3 loop spans 14 amino acids. The sequencing here drew on PBMCs, taken 35 to 50 days after the first yellow fever vaccination. The chain links TRBV7-2 to TRBJ2-3; possibly TRBD2 for D (7 bases). The sequence was collected from a young man who received the YFV17D yellow fever vaccine. For the CDR3, the DNA is TGTGCCAGCAGCACTGGGGGGGCCGAAGATACGCAGTATTTT. It codes for CASSTGGAEDTQYF.